The clone carrying this TCR beta chain has just one count. In germline, CDR1 is SGDLS, CDR2 YYNGEE. Trimming removed 0 bases from V and 5 bases from J, with 14 bases in between. The CDR3 has 15 amino acids. This record comes from a study of lymphopenia after photon versus proton radiotherapy. TCRdb keeps only in-frame clones here, not all; method: immunoSEQ multiplex PCR. This table holds approximately 65,000 clones, roughly 91% found once. J is TRBJ2-5 and V is TRBV9, with D maybe TRBD1 (6 bases). This TCR was recovered from a woman in her 70s with pancreatic cancer. This specimen was peripheral blood, taken from a patient treated with photon-based radiotherapy. The CDR3 region is CASSVDGAGVETQYF. CDR3 coding DNA: TGTGCCAGCAGCGTAGATGGGGCAGGGGTGGAGACCCAGTACTTC.